This T cell receptor (beta chain) is from a study of blood T cell dynamics during melanoma immunotherapy. Germline CDR1 and CDR2: MDHEN and SYDVKM. This CDR3 contains 14 residues. V lost 2 bases, J lost 6 bases, and 13 bases lay in between. Using immunoSEQ multiplex PCR, the repertoire was profiled, and TCRdb retains in-frame clones only, with some absent. Here the sample spans 15,000 to 20,000 clones, approximately 90% being singletons. This sample's time point: pre-treatment baseline. Sampling occurred pretreatment (T0) and at week 3 (W3), after cycle one of checkpoint blockade. No patient had earlier systemic cancer treatment, concurrent immunosuppressants, or another active cancer.

Sequences were derived from blood, sampled from a patient treated with checkpoint blockade. This chain links TRBV28 with TRBJ1-1; D perhaps matches TRBD1 (5 bases). The sequence derives from a human donor with melanoma. CDR3 DNA: TGTGCCAGCAGTTTAGGGGCGATAGGGCCTGAAGCTTTCTTT. Encoded protein: CASSLGAIGPEAFF.